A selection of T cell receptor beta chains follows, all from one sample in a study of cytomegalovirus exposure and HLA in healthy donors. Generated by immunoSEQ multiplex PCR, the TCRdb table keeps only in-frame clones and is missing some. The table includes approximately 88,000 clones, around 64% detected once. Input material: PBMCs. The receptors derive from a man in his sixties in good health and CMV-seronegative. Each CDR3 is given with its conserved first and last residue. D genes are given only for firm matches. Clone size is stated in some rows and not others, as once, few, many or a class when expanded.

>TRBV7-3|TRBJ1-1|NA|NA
CASSPITGSTEAFF
TGTGCCAGCAGCCCTATCACCGGGTCTACTGAAGCTTTCTTT
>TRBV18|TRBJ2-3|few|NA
CASSLTDTQYF
TGTGCCAGCTCCCTCACAGATACGCAGTATTTT
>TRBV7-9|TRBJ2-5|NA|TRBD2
CASSLISGGQETQYF
TGTGCCAGCAGCTTAATTAGCGGGGGTCAAGAGACCCAGTACTTC
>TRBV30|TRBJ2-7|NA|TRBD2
CAWSVRGLAGAHEQYF
TGTGCCTGGAGTGTACGCGGACTAGCGGGAGCCCACGAGCAGTACTTC
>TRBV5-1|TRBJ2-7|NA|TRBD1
CASSLGQGSHEQYF
TGCGCCAGCAGCTTGGGACAGGGGTCCCACGAGCAGTACTTC
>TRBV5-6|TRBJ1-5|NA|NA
CASSLVASNQPQHF
TGTGCCAGCAGCTTAGTGGCCAGCAATCAGCCCCAGCATTTT
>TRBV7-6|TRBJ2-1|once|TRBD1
CASSPRDRVNEQFF
TGTGCCAGCAGCCCCAGGGACAGGGTCAATGAGCAGTTCTTC
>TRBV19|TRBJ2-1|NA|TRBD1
CASSMLPGTGVRAPFF
TGTGCCAGTAGTATGCTTCCCGGGACAGGGGTTAGGGCTCCGTTCTTC
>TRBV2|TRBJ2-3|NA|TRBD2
CASSPMTSGASTDTQYF
TGTGCCAGCAGTCCCATGACTAGCGGGGCTAGCACAGATACGCAGTATTTT
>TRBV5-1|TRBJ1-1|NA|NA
CASTPSVVSTEAFF
TGCGCCAGCACCCCCTCGGTGGTCTCCACTGAAGCTTTCTTT
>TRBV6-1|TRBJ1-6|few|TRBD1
CANSDRANSPLHF
TGTGCCAACTCGGACAGGGCTAATTCACCCCTCCACTTT
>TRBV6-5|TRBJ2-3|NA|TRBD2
CASSPREAGEDTQYF
TGTGCCAGCAGTCCTCGGGAAGCGGGGGAGGATACGCAGTATTTT
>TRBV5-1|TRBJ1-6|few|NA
CASSLVGGRNSPLHF
TGCGCCAGCAGCTTGGTCGGGGGGCGGAATTCACCCCTCCACTTT
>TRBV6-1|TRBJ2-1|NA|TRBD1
CASSQQGLDEQFF
TGTGCCAGCAGTCAACAGGGGTTAGATGAGCAGTTCTTC
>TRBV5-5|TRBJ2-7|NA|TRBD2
CASSFTSGSYEQYF
TGTGCCAGCAGCTTCACTAGCGGGAGCTACGAGCAGTACTTC
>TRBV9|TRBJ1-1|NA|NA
CASSVSPGQNTEAFF
TGTGCCAGCAGCGTATCACCGGGACAGAACACTGAAGCTTTCTTT
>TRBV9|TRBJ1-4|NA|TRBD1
CASSPTGTVGEKLFF
TGTGCCAGCAGCCCTACCGGGACAGTCGGAGAAAAACTGTTTTTT
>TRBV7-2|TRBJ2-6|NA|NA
CASSLGGGFAGANVLTF
TGTGCCAGCAGCTTAGGGGGGGGCTTTGCTGGGGCCAACGTCCTGACTTTC
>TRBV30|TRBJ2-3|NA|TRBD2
CAWSVARTSATTDTQYF
TGTGCCTGGAGTGTAGCTAGGACTAGCGCCACCACAGATACGCAGTATTTT
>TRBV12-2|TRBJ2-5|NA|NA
CASRFIHVDRVAETQYF
TGTGCAAGTCGCTTTATTCACGTTGACAGGGTGGCGGAGACCCAGTACTTC
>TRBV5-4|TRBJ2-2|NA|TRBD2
CASSLASGITGELFF
TGTGCCAGCAGCTTAGCAAGCGGGATCACCGGGGAGCTGTTTTTT
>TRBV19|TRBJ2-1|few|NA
CASTQDGQNEQFF
TGTGCCAGTACCCAGGACGGACAGAATGAGCAGTTCTTC